The 31 T cell receptor beta chains listed next were all sequenced from one sample in a study of cytomegalovirus exposure and HLA in healthy donors. Clones were read by immunoSEQ multiplex PCR, and TCRdb kept only the in-frame ones, dropping some. Of about 160,000 clones in the sample, 86% were seen once. The sequencing sample was made of PBMCs. The receptors shown here come from a woman in her 30s in good health and CMV-seronegative.

This clone was counted a single time. V and J are TRBV7-2 and TRBJ2-5; 10 bases match TRBD2. Germline CDR1 is SGHTA and CDR2 is FQGNSA. The trim removed 1 base at V and 2 bases at J, leaving 4 bases unmatched. There are 16 residues in the CDR3. CDR3 residues: CASSLGLAGEQETQYF. In nucleotides, the CDR3 is TGTGCCAGCAGCTTAGGGCTAGCGGGAGAGCAAGAGACCCAGTACTTC.

The chain couples TRBV5-1 to TRBJ1-6, with D unresolved. This CDR3 has 15 amino acids. CDR1 is SGHRS and CDR2 is YFSETQ in the germline V gene. The germline V and J ends were trimmed by 5 bases and 0 bases, with 9 bases remaining between them. For the CDR3, the DNA is TGCGCCAGCAGGTTAGCGAGCTCCTATAATTCACCCCTCCACTTT. It translates to CASRLASSYNSPLHF.

The chain joins TRBV5-4 to TRBJ2-7, with a tentative D call TRBD2 (6 bases). This CDR3 is 14 amino acids long. CDR1 is SGHNT, CDR2 YYREEE, per germline (reference sequence). The V end lost 7 bases, the J end lost 2 bases, and 16 bases lay between the germline ends. The CDR3 region is CASGDSGLTYEQYF. Here the CDR3 DNA reads TGTGCCAGCGGGGACTCGGGACTCACCTACGAGCAGTACTTC.

The chain employs TRBV7-2 and TRBJ1-6, with a possible D match to TRBD1 (5 bases). Germline V gives CDR1 SGHTA, CDR2 FQGNSA. The V end lost 2 bases, the J end lost 10 bases, and 9 bases lay between the germline ends. This CDR3 spans 13 amino acids. The CDR3 protein is CASSLPGNSPLHF. The DNA for the CDR3 is TGTGCCAGCAGCTTACCAGGGAACTCACCCCTCCACTTT.

This sequence joins TRBV9 and TRBJ2-1; either TRBD1 or TRBD2 may fit D (5 bases each). Germline-derived CDR1 and CDR2 are SGDLS and YYNGEE. Trimming stripped 0 bases from V and 8 bases from J, with 15 bases between. The CDR3 totals 15 residues. This CDR3 is CASSVVSGTNDEQFF. For the CDR3, the DNA is TGTGCCAGCAGCGTAGTCTCCGGGACCAACGATGAGCAGTTCTTC.

This clone was detected only once. The chain carries TRBV30 and TRBJ2-7, with D possibly matching TRBD2 (6 bases). This CDR3 has 13 residues. Germline lookup yields CDR1 GTSNPN and CDR2 SVGIG (reference sequence). Trimming left V 7 bases short and J 2 bases short, with 15 bases between. The CDR3 sequence: CASTFGGAYEQYF. The CDR3 DNA reads as TGTGCCTCTACCTTCGGGGGTGCCTACGAGCAGTACTTC. Combining the CDR3 with reference TRBV30 and TRBJ2-7 gives the whole variable domain SQTIHQWPATLVQPVGSPLSLECTVEGTSNPNLYWYRQAAGRGLQLLFYSVGIGQISSEVPQNLSASRPQDRQFILSSKKLLLSDSGFYLCASTFGGAYEQYFGPGTRLTVT.

This chain joins TRBV2 and TRBJ1-2; weak D call: TRBD1 (6 bases). CDR1 is SNHLY, CDR2 FYNNEI, per germline. The V end lost 1 base, the J end lost 1 base, and 16 bases lay between the germline ends. The CDR3 sequence is 17 residues long. Written as DNA, the CDR3 is TGTGCCAGCAGTGAAGAAGATCGGACAGCTCTTAACTATGGCTACACCTTC. Translating gives CASSEEDRTALNYGYTF.

This chain connects TRBV5-1 to TRBJ2-1, with 9 bases fitting TRBD2. CDR1 is SGHRS and CDR2 is YFSETQ in the germline V gene. The CDR3 has 14 residues. The trim removed 2 bases at V and 9 bases at J, leaving 6 bases unmatched. This chain's CDR3 is CASSFGGGASEQFF. In DNA, the CDR3 is TGCGCCAGCAGCTTTGGCGGGGGGGCCAGTGAGCAGTTCTTC.

With respect to this clone: The same CDR3 is also encoded by other DNA sequences in this sample. The rearrangement uses TRBV27 and TRBJ2-7; D call uncertain. CDR1 MNHEY and CDR2 SMNVEV come from the germline V gene (reference sequence). This CDR3 has 14 residues. The CDR3 region has the DNA TGTGCTAGCTCTTCTTCCTGGAGCTCCTACGAGCAGTACTTC. It encodes CASSSSWSSYEQYF.

This clone was observed a handful of times. This chain links TRBV9 with TRBJ2-7; D might be TRBD2 (6 bases). Germline-derived CDR1 and CDR2 are SGDLS and YYNGEE. Trimming removed 4 bases at V and 0 bases at J, with 11 bases between. The CDR3 sequence is 14 residues long. The chain's CDR3 is CASSFRDSSYEQYF. CDR3 DNA sequence: TGTGCCAGCAGCTTTCGGGACTCCTCCTACGAGCAGTACTTC.

This CDR3 is CAITGLAGNEQFF. CDR3 sequence (DNA): TGTGCCATCACCGGACTAGCGGGAAATGAGCAGTTCTTC. This chain joins TRBV10-3 and TRBJ2-1; 12 nucleotides line up with TRBD2. The CDR3 contains 13 residues. After removal of 7 bases from V and 7 bases from J, the junction contained 2 bases not matched to a gene. Germline CDR1 is ENHRY and CDR2 is SYGVKD.

The rearrangement links TRBV5-1 to TRBJ2-7; D is possibly TRBD1 or TRBD2 (5 bases each). Germline V gene sequence: CDR1 SGHRS, CDR2 YFSETQ. CDR3 length equals 15 residues. V shed 4 bases and J shed 0 bases, with 14 bases lying between them. The CDR3 region has the DNA TGCGCCAGCAGCCTGACAGTGGGGGACTCCTACGAGCAGTACTTC. As protein: CASSLTVGDSYEQYF.

This chain links TRBV6-5 with TRBJ2-7; D is ambiguous. V shed 4 bases and J shed 2 bases, with 9 bases lying between them. Looked up from germline, CDR1 is MNHEY and CDR2 is SVGAGI. The length of the CDR3 is 13 residues. The CDR3 here is CASSSPGTYEQYF. The CDR3, as DNA: TGTGCCAGCAGTTCCCCTGGGACCTACGAGCAGTACTTC.

The V and J genes are TRBV7-9 and TRBJ1-1; TRBD1 might be the D (5 bases). The CDR3 is made up of 16 amino acids. The V gene lost 5 bases and the J gene lost 0 bases, with 16 bases spanning the gap. The germline gives CDR1 SEHNR, CDR2 FQNEAQ (reference sequence). CDR3 coding DNA: TGTGCCAGCAGCCCCCATGGGCCAGGGATGAACACTGAAGCTTTCTTT. It codes for CASSPHGPGMNTEAFF.

The chain uses TRBV5-1 and TRBJ1-1; D is ambiguous. Trimming removed 1 base at V and 5 bases at J, with 12 bases between. This CDR3 region has 14 residues. Per the germline V gene, CDR1 is SGHRS and CDR2 is YFSETQ. CDR3 residues: CASSLSGPQTEAFF. DNA for the CDR3: TGCGCCAGCAGCTTGTCCGGCCCGCAAACTGAAGCTTTCTTT.

V gene TRBV10-3 combines with J gene TRBJ1-4; 8 bases are a match to TRBD1. The length of the CDR3 is 14 residues. Unmatched junction bases numbered 3, after V lost 5 bases and J lost 4 bases. The V gene's germline CDR1 is ENHRY and CDR2 SYGVKD. The CDR3 region is CAISHGQGNEKLFF. The CDR3 DNA sequence: TGTGCCATCAGTCACGGACAGGGTAATGAAAAACTGTTTTTT.

This chain joins TRBV6-1 and TRBJ1-5; no definite D call. The germline V and J ends were trimmed by 6 bases and 0 bases, with 6 bases remaining between them. Germline CDR1 is MNHNS and CDR2 is SASEGT. The CDR3 length is 13 residues. The CDR3 reads CASRAASNQPQHF. The CDR3 DNA is TGTGCCAGCAGGGCAGCTAGCAATCAGCCCCAGCATTTT.

The rearrangement links TRBV9 to TRBJ1-2; no definite D call. CDR3 length: 13 amino acids. V shed 0 bases and J shed 7 bases, with 10 bases lying between them. In germline, CDR1 is SGDLS, CDR2 YYNGEE. The CDR3, as DNA: TGTGCCAGCAGCGTAGCCCTCGGAAGTGGCTACACCTTC. Residues: CASSVALGSGYTF.

In this sample, this clone turned up a few times. The chain couples TRBV5-1 to TRBJ1-2; unclear D gene. With 0 bases removed from V and 6 bases from J, the gap between germline ends came to 15 bases. This CDR3 comprises 15 residues. From germline, CDR1 is SGHRS and CDR2 YFSETQ. The CDR3 loop reads CASSLEVPAGHGYTF. The CDR3 bases are TGCGCCAGCAGCTTGGAGGTCCCAGCCGGCCATGGCTACACCTTC.

This chain connects TRBV6-5 to TRBJ1-2; D remains unclear. Germline assignment: CDR1 MNHEY and CDR2 SVGAGI. This CDR3 is built from 14 residues. V lost 5 bases, J lost 1 base, and 11 bases lay in between. CDR3 coding DNA: TGTGCCAGCAGTGCCGGCGGAAATAACTATGGCTACACCTTC. Its protein product is CASSAGGNNYGYTF.

The chain uses TRBV11-3 and TRBJ2-1, with D unclear. The ends were cut back, 5 bases at V and 8 bases at J, with 10 bases in the middle. The CDR3 sequence is 12 residues long. CDR1 and CDR2 from the germline V gene are SGHNT and YENEEA. Here the CDR3 reads CASSGPEDEQFF. CDR3 DNA: TGTGCCAGCAGCGGACCCGAGGATGAGCAGTTCTTC.

This chain uses TRBV2 with TRBJ2-5; the match to TRBD2 covers 7 bases. The J segment lost 3 bases and the V segment lost 2 bases, leaving 6 bases of the junction unmatched. CDR1 is SNHLY and CDR2 is FYNNEI in the germline V gene. This CDR3 comprises 15 residues. The CDR3 here is CASSESRGEKETQYF. CDR3 DNA: TGTGCCAGCAGTGAATCCCGGGGGGAAAAAGAGACCCAGTACTTC.

V and J are TRBV19 and TRBJ1-2; D gene unclear. Germline V gives CDR1 LNHDA, CDR2 SQIVND (reference sequence). V dropped 3 bases and J dropped 7 bases, with 6 bases sitting between them. This CDR3 is built from 11 residues. CDR3 amino acids: CASSMAGGYTF. The CDR3 DNA reads TGTGCCAGTAGTATGGCTGGTGGCTACACCTTC. Filled out from reference TRBV19 and TRBJ1-2, the complete variable domain reads DGGITQSPKYLFRKEGQNVTLSCEQNLNHDAMYWYRQDPGQGLRLIYYSQIVNDFQKGDIAEGYSVSREKKESFPLTVTSAQKNPTAFYLCASSMAGGYTFGSGTRLTVV.

The chain is built from TRBV6-1 and TRBJ2-7; D not resolved. The CDR3 is 13 residues long. Per the germline V gene, CDR1 is MNHNS and CDR2 is SASEGT. Trimming shortened V by 10 bases and J by 3 bases, and 16 bases separated the two germline ends. Written as DNA, the CDR3 is TGTGCCACCACAAGGGCTCTGGGCTACGAGCAGTACTTC. Translation gives CATTRALGYEQYF.

This clone was seen a few times. The chain is built from TRBV19 and TRBJ1-2, with D unclear. CDR1 LNHDA and CDR2 SQIVND come from the germline V gene (reference sequence). The V end lost 3 bases, the J end lost 0 bases, and 14 bases lay between the germline ends. The CDR3 runs 16 residues. CDR3 region: CASSMIGRSTNYGYTF. CDR3 DNA: TGTGCCAGTAGTATGATCGGCAGGTCCACTAACTATGGCTACACCTTC.

The chain couples TRBV11-3 to TRBJ2-5; D is perhaps TRBD1 or TRBD2 (5 bases each). The CDR3 runs 13 residues. Trimming left V 0 bases short and J 4 bases short, with 6 bases between. The germline gives CDR1 SGHNT, CDR2 YENEEA. This CDR3 is CASSLEGPETQYF. CDR3 nucleotide sequence: TGTGCCAGCAGCTTAGAGGGACCAGAGACCCAGTACTTC.

The genes are TRBV11-1 and TRBJ2-7; D possibly corresponds to TRBD1 (5 bases). Germline loops: CDR1 SGHAT, CDR2 FQDESV (reference sequence). The CDR3 has 14 amino acids. The germline V and J ends were trimmed by 5 bases and 3 bases, with 14 bases remaining between them. CDR3 DNA sequence: TGTGCCAGCAGCCTGATAGACAGCAACTACGAGCAGTACTTC. Amino acid sequence: CASSLIDSNYEQYF.

The rearrangement links TRBV9 to TRBJ2-5; TRBD2 might be the D (5 bases). From germline, CDR1 is SGDLS and CDR2 YYNGEE. Trimming took 0 bases from V and 1 from J, leaving 10 bases between them. There are 15 residues in the CDR3. CDR3 region: CASSVAGNFQETQYF. The CDR3 DNA sequence: TGTGCCAGCAGCGTAGCGGGAAATTTCCAAGAGACCCAGTACTTC.

This clone came up a few times. The rearrangement joins TRBV2 to TRBJ1-1, with a tentative D call TRBD1 (5 bases). V was clipped by 6 bases and J by 4 bases, with 15 bases between them. This CDR3 spans 14 amino acids. CDR1 is SNHLY, CDR2 FYNNEI, per germline. CDR3 sequence: CASRPGRLATEAFF. The CDR3 DNA follows: TGTGCCAGCAGGCCGGGACGGCTGGCCACTGAAGCTTTCTTT.

The V call is TRBV30, the J call TRBJ1-1; D possibly corresponds to TRBD1 (5 bases). Per the germline V gene, CDR1 is GTSNPN and CDR2 is SVGIG (reference sequence). V was trimmed by 2 bases and J by 3 bases, leaving 7 bases between them. CDR3 size: 12 residues. The CDR3 DNA sequence: TGTGCCTGGAGTTCACAGGACACTGAAGCTTTCTTT. It specifies CAWSSQDTEAFF.

The chain carries TRBV7-2 and TRBJ1-4; no clear D. This CDR3 region has 15 residues. V shed 5 bases and J shed 0 bases, with 10 bases lying between them. CDR1 and CDR2 from the germline V gene are SGHTA and FQGNSA. The chain's CDR3 is CASSPTPSTNEKLFF. DNA for the CDR3: TGTGCCAGCAGCCCAACCCCATCAACTAATGAAAAACTGTTTTTT.